The 10 T cell receptor beta chains listed next were all sequenced from one sample in a study of control samples from healthy donors and cancer patients (TCRdb year 2020). Libraries were prepared through the immunoSEQ multiplex PCR assay. The immuneACCESS repertoire file appears here via TCRdb, limited to in-frame rearrangements. These files lack a portion of the clones; in checked studies, under half of the deficit traces to unresolved V genes, and the cause of the others is not known. The table for this sample lists 45,000 to 65,000 clones; 88% of them were counted only once. The biggest ten clones account for about 40% of the sample. Sequencing was done on a sample of PBMCs. All receptors come from a man aged 45-65 years with head and neck cancer.

The chain recombines TRBV7-3 with TRBJ2-6; 8 positions agree with TRBD1. Germline CDR1 SGHTA, CDR2 FQGTGA. The CDR3 length is 17 residues. V shed 5 bases, J shed 1 base, and the junction held 7 bases outside the gene matches. The CDR3 protein is CASSLDRGDSGANVLTF. The CDR3 DNA reads TGTGCCAGCAGCCTTGACAGGGGTGATTCTGGGGCCAACGTCCTGACTTTC.

This sequence joins TRBV7-9 and TRBJ1-4; 9 positions agree with TRBD1. The germline gives CDR1 SEHNR, CDR2 FQNEAQ (reference sequence). Trimming at V came to 5 bases and at J to 5 bases, leaving 15 bases not matched to a gene. CDR3 length: 18 residues. The CDR3, as DNA: TGTGCCAGCAGCGACATGACAGGGGGTGTGATAGGGAATGAAAAACTGTTTTTT. Translated: CASSDMTGGVIGNEKLFF.

This chain links TRBV6-5 with TRBJ1-3; 7 positions match TRBD1. The CDR3 contains 14 residues. CDR1 is MNHEY and CDR2 is SVGAGI in the germline V gene. V was pared by 0 bases and J by 7 bases, with 3 bases of the junction left unmatched. CDR3 nucleotides: TGTGCCAGCAGTTACTCGGACAGGTCGAACACCATATATTTT. Translation: CASSYSDRSNTIYF.

The chain uses TRBV28 and TRBJ2-4; 7 bases agree with TRBD1. Germline CDR1 is MDHEN and CDR2 is SYDVKM. The CDR3 length is 16 residues. J gave up 0 bases and V 7 bases, and 9 bases lay outside the gene matches. CDR3 DNA sequence: TGTGCCAGCATGGGCAGGGGGTCAGTAGCCAAAAACATTCAGTACTTC. Amino acids: CASMGRGSVAKNIQYF.

The rearrangement joins TRBV11-2 to TRBJ2-5, with 9 bases fitting TRBD1. The CDR3 covers 15 residues. The germline CDR1 and CDR2 sequences are SGHAT and FQNNGV. V trimming: 6 bases; J trimming: 4 bases; junction bases outside the gene matches: 9. The CDR3 is CASSSRTGGGETQYF. The CDR3 coding sequence is TGTGCCAGCAGTTCCCGAACAGGGGGCGGAGAGACCCAGTACTTC.

The J gene is TRBJ2-3, the V gene TRBV13, with 8 bases fitting TRBD2. The CDR3 is 16 residues long. Unmatched junction bases numbered 7, after V lost 5 bases and J lost 0 bases. CDR1 and CDR2 from the germline V gene are PRHDT and FYEKMQ (reference sequence). CDR3 nucleotides: TGTGCCAGCAGCCATAAGCGGGGGATAAGCACAGATACGCAGTATTTT. It codes for CASSHKRGISTDTQYF.

V gene TRBV11-3 combines with J gene TRBJ2-1, with TRBD2 matching over 8 bases. After removal of 3 bases from V and 7 bases from J, the junction contained 2 bases not matched to a gene. Germline V CDR1 and CDR2: SGHNT, YENEEA. The CDR3 sequence is 13 residues long. The CDR3 region is CASSFTGGNEQFF. CDR3 coding DNA: TGTGCCAGCAGCTTTACGGGAGGGAATGAGCAGTTCTTC.

A single count supports this clone. V and J are TRBV18 and TRBJ1-4; 8 positions match TRBD1. CDR1 and CDR2 from the germline V gene are KGHSH and LQKENI. This CDR3 contains 14 residues. The trim removed 4 bases at V and 4 bases at J, leaving 2 bases unmatched. In nucleotides, the CDR3 is TGTGCCAGCTCACGGACAGGGATTAATGAAAAACTGTTTTTT. Amino acids: CASSRTGINEKLFF.

This chain uses TRBV27 with TRBJ1-1, with TRBD1 identical over 7 bases. The V segment lost 8 bases and the J segment 0 bases; nucleotides outside the gene matches: 6. The CDR3 consists of 14 residues. Germline V gives CDR1 MNHEY, CDR2 SMNVEV (reference sequence). Here the CDR3 DNA reads TGTGCCAGCGGGCCAGGGGGTATGAACACTGAAGCTTTCTTT. Protein sequence: CASGPGGMNTEAFF.

The chain is built from TRBV5-6 and TRBJ1-4, with 7 bases matching TRBD1. With 3 bases clipped from V and 1 base from J, the junction kept 3 bases outside the gene matches. Germline assignment: CDR1 SGHDT and CDR2 YYEEEE. This CDR3 spans 15 amino acids. The chain's CDR3 is CASSSPGGTNEKLFF. In nucleotides, the CDR3 is TGTGCCAGCAGCTCCCCAGGGGGAACTAATGAAAAACTGTTTTTT.